A selection of T cell receptor beta chains follows, all from one sample in a study of shared clonotypes between healthy human individuals. Profiled with immunoSEQ multiplex PCR; TCRdb holds only in-frame clones, not every one. In the table there are around 1 million clones, less than 85% of which are singletons. Input material: memory CD4+ T cells sorted from blood. The receptors shown here come from a man younger than 30 in good health. Both conserved end residues are part of each CDR3. D genes are given only for firm matches. Rows give clone size only sometimes, using once, few, many, or a class for an expanded clone.

D: NA; V: TRBV18; J: TRBJ1-1; size: NA; CDR3: CASSPGHANTEAFF; DNA: TGTGCCAGCTCACCTGGACACGCGAACACTGAAGCTTTCTTT
D: TRBD1; V: TRBV30; J: TRBJ1-2; size: NA; CDR3: CAWRTGGNYGYTF; DNA: TGTGCCTGGAGGACAGGGGGAAACTATGGCTACACCTTC
D: NA; V: TRBV7-3; J: TRBJ2-2; size: NA; CDR3: CASSRQTTTNTGELFF; DNA: TGTGCCAGCAGCCGACAGACAACAACGAACACCGGGGAGCTGTTTTTT
D: NA; V: TRBV29-1; J: TRBJ2-7; size: once; CDR3: CSVGTLVTYEQYF; DNA: TGCAGCGTGGGGACCTTGGTGACCTACGAGCAGTACTTC
D: NA; V: TRBV19; J: TRBJ2-3; size: NA; CDR3: CASTDRGRRGRDTQYF; DNA: TGTGCCAGTACCGATAGGGGGAGGAGGGGGCGAGATACGCAGTATTTT
D: NA; V: TRBV2; J: TRBJ2-5; size: few; CDR3: CASSPYTGVETQYF; DNA: TGTGCCAGCAGTCCCTACACGGGGGTGGAGACCCAGTACTTC
D: TRBD2; V: TRBV6-1; J: TRBJ2-1; size: NA; CDR3: CASSTSGGASEQFF; DNA: TGTGCCAGCAGTACTAGCGGGGGGGCCAGTGAGCAGTTCTTC
D: TRBD1; V: TRBV18; J: TRBJ1-1; size: NA; CDR3: CASSLDRGGSTEAFF; DNA: TGTGCCAGCTCACTGGACAGGGGAGGGTCGACTGAAGCTTTCTTT
D: NA; V: TRBV30; J: TRBJ1-6; size: NA; CDR3: CAWIGLNSYNSPLHF; DNA: TGTGCCTGGATTGGACTTAATTCCTATAATTCACCCCTCCACTTT
D: NA; V: TRBV5-8; J: TRBJ1-1; size: NA; CDR3: CASIPEGRGNTEAFF; DNA: TGTGCCAGCATCCCCGAGGGCAGGGGGAACACTGAAGCTTTCTTT
D: NA; V: TRBV6-1; J: TRBJ2-7; size: NA; CDR3: CASSGDSYEQYF; DNA: TGTGCCAGCAGCGGGGACTCCTACGAGCAGTACTTC
D: TRBD2; V: TRBV11-2; J: TRBJ2-1; size: NA; CDR3: CASSASGRDQFF; DNA: TGTGCCAGCAGCGCTAGCGGGCGCGACCAGTTCTTC